The 5 T cell receptor beta chains presented below share a single source sample, sequenced in a study of PD-L1 blockade in urothelial cancer. Profiled with immunoSEQ multiplex PCR; TCRdb holds only in-frame clones, not every one. This sample has tens of thousands of clones, with 75% to 90% found just once. The sample consisted of PBMCs, taken around atezolizumab (anti-PD-L1) treatment. The receptors stem from a woman between 65 and 79 years old with urothelial cancer.

The J gene is TRBJ1-2, the V gene TRBV6-1; 11 nucleotides match TRBD1. The CDR3 is 14 residues long. CDR1 is MNHNS, CDR2 SASEGT, per germline. Trimming at V came to 6 bases and at J to 4 bases, leaving 4 bases not matched to a gene. The CDR3 loop reads CASSTDRGPYGYTF. In DNA form, the CDR3 reads TGTGCCAGCAGCACGGACAGGGGGCCCTATGGCTACACCTTC.

This clone was detected a few times. The rearrangement uses TRBV5-1 and TRBJ1-2; maybe TRBD1 (5 bases). The germline gives CDR1 SGHRS, CDR2 YFSETQ. Trimming cost V 4 bases and J 8 bases, with 12 bases left between them. The CDR3 consists of 12 residues. CDR3 sequence (DNA): TGCGCCAGCAGCCCGGGAGGGGACGGCTACACCTTC. As protein: CASSPGGDGYTF.

This clone was seen a single time. V usage is TRBV5-6 and J usage is TRBJ2-5; D is uncertain. This CDR3 comprises 14 residues. Germline lookup yields CDR1 SGHDT and CDR2 YYEEEE. Trimming stripped 5 bases from V and 0 bases from J, with 11 bases between. The CDR3 nucleotides read TGTGCCAGCAGTGCCCTGGGCGACCAAGAGACCCAGTACTTC. Translation gives CASSALGDQETQYF.

The chain combines TRBV7-8 with TRBJ2-2, with D possibly matching TRBD1 (5 bases). Between the trimmed V and J ends, which lost 5 bases and 0 bases, there was a span of 16 bases. The CDR3 runs 17 residues. Germline V gene lookup returns CDR1 SGHVS and CDR2 FQNEAQ. CDR3 DNA: TGTGCCAGCAGCCGATTACGGGCAGGGCCGAACACCGGGGAGCTGTTTTTT. Amino acids: CASSRLRAGPNTGELFF.

The CDR3 region has the DNA TGTGCCAGCAGTGAATCCCCGGACAGTGATATGAACACTGAAGCTTTCTTT. Protein sequence: CASSESPDSDMNTEAFF. The chain couples TRBV2 to TRBJ1-1; D perhaps matches TRBD1 (6 bases). Germline V lookup: CDR1 SNHLY, CDR2 FYNNEI. The CDR3 runs 17 residues. The ends were cut back, 2 bases at V and 0 bases at J, with 16 bases in the middle.